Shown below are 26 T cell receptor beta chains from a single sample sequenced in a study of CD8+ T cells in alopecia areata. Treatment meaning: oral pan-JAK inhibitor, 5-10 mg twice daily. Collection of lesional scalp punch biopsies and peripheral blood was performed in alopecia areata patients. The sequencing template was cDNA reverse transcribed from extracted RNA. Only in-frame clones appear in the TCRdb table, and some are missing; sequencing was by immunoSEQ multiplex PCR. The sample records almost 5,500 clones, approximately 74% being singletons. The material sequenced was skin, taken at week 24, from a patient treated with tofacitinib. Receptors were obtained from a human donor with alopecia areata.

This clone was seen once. The CDR3 loop reads CASSGYGNTEAFF. The DNA of the CDR3 is TGCGCCAGCAGCGGCTACGGGAACACTGAAGCTTTCTTT. The chain carries TRBV5-1 and TRBJ1-1; D is unclear. V gave up 4 bases and J gave up 1 base, with 8 bases separating them. From germline, CDR1 is SGHRS and CDR2 YFSETQ. The CDR3 consists of 13 residues. Full variable domain (remainder filled in from reference TRBV5-1 and TRBJ1-1): KAGVTQTPRYLIKTRGQQVTLSCSPISGHRSVSWYQQTPGQGLQFLFEYFSETQRNKGNFPGRFSGRQFSNSRSEMNVSTLELGDSALYLCASSGYGNTEAFFGQGTRLTVV.

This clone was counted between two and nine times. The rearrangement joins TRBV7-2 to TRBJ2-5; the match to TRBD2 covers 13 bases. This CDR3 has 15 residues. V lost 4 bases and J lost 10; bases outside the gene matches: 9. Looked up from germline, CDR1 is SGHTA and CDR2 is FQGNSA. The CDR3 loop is CASSSRTSGGGDQYF. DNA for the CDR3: TGTGCCAGCAGCTCCCGGACTAGCGGGGGCGGGGACCAGTACTTC.

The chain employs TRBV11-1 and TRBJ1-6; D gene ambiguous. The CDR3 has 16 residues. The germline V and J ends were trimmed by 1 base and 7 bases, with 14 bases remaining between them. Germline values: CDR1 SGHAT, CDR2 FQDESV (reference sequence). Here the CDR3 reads CASSLGWQAPNSPLHF. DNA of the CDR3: TGTGCCAGCAGCTTAGGGTGGCAGGCGCCCAATTCACCCCTCCACTTT.

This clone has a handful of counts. For the CDR3, the DNA is TGCGCCAGCAGTCAATCCCCAGGGATCACCGGGGAGCTGTTTTTT. Its protein product is CASSQSPGITGELFF. The chain recombines TRBV23-1 with TRBJ2-2; maybe TRBD1 (5 bases). TRBV23-1 is placed among ORFs of uncertain function. The CDR3 has 15 amino acids. Trimming left V 0 bases short and J 4 bases short, with 9 bases between.

This chain's CDR3 is CASRWASGSEQYF. CDR3 bases: TGTGCCAGTAGATGGGCTAGCGGGAGTGAGCAGTACTTC. This rearrangement joins TRBV19 to TRBJ2-7; 10 nucleotides agree with TRBD2. There are 13 residues in the CDR3. J gave up 7 bases and V 6 bases, and 6 bases lay outside the gene matches. The germline V gene has CDR1 LNHDA and CDR2 SQIVND (reference sequence).

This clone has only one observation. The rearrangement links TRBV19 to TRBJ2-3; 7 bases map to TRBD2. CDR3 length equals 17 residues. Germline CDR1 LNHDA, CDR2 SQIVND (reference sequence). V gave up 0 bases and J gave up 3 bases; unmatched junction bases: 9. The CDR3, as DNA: TGTGCCAGTAGTATAGATCGACGAGCGGGGAAGACAGATACGCAGTATTTT. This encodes CASSIDRRAGKTDTQYF.

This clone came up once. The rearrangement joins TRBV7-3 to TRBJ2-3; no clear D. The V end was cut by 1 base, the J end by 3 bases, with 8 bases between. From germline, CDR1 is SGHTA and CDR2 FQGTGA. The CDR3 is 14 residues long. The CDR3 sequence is CASSLIWGTDTQYF. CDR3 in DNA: TGTGCCAGCAGCTTAATATGGGGAACAGATACGCAGTATTTT.

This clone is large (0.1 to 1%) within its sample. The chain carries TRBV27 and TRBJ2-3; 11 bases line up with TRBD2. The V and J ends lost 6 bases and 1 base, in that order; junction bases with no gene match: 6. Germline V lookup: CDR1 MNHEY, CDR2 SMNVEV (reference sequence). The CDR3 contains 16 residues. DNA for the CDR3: TGTGCCAGCAGCCTCTTACTAGCGGGGGGCACAGATACGCAGTATTTT. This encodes CASSLLLAGGTDTQYF.

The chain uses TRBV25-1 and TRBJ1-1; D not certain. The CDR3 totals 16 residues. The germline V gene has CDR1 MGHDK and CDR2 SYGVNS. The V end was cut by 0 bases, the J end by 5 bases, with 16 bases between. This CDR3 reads CASSEYPVGGRTEAFF. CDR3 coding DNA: TGTGCCAGCAGTGAATATCCAGTGGGAGGGAGGACTGAAGCTTTCTTT.

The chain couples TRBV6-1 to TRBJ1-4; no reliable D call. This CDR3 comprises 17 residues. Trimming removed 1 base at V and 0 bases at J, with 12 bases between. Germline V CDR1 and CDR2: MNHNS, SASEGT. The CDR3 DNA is TGTGCCAGCAGTGAAGTGGCCCTTTTTGCAACTAATGAAAAACTGTTTTTT. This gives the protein CASSEVALFATNEKLFF.

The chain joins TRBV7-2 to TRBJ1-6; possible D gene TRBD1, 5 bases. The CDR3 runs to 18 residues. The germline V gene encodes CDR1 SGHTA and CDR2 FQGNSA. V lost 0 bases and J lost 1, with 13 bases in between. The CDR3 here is CASSLAGLGGSYNSPLHF. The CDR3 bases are TGTGCCAGCAGCTTAGCGGGGTTGGGGGGATCCTATAATTCACCCCTCCACTTT.

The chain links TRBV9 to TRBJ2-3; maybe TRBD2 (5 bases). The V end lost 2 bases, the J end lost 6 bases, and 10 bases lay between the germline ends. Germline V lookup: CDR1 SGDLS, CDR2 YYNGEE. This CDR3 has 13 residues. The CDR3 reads CASSVALADTQYF. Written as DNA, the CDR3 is TGTGCCAGCAGCGTGGCCTTAGCGGATACGCAGTATTTT.

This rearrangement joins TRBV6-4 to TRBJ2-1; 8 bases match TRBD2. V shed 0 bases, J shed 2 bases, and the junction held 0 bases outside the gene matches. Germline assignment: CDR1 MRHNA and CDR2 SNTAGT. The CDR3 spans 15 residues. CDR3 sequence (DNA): TGTGCCAGCAGTGACTCAGCGGGGGCCTACAATGAGCAGTTCTTC. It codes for CASSDSAGAYNEQFF.

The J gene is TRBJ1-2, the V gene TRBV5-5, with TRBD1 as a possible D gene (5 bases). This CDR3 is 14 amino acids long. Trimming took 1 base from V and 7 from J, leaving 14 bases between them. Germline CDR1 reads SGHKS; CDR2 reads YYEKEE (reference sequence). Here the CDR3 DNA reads TGTGCCAGCAGCTTGCAGGGACCCGCCGGTGGCTACACCTTC. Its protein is CASSLQGPAGGYTF.

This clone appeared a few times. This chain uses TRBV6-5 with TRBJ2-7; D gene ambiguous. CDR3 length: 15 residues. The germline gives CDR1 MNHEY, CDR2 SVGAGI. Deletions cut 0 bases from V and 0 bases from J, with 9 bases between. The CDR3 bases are TGTGCCAGCAGTTACTCGGACGGTAGCTCCTACGAGCAGTACTTC. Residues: CASSYSDGSSYEQYF.

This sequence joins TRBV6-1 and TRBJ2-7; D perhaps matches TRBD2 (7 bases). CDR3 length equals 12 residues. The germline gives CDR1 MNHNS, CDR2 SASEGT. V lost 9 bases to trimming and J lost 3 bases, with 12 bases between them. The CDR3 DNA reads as TGTGCCAGAACAGGGAGGGACTACGAGCAGTACTTC. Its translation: CARTGRDYEQYF.

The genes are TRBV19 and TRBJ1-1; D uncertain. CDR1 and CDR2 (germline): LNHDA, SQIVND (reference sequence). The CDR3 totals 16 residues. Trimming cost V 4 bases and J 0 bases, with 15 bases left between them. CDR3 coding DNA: TGTGCCAGTAGTACCCGACACGCTTTAATGAACACTGAAGCTTTCTTT. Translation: CASSTRHALMNTEAFF.

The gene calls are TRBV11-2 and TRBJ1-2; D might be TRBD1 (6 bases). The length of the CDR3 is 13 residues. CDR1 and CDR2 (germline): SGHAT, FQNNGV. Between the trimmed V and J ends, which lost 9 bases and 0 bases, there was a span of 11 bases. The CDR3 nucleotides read TGTGCCAGTTCGACAGGTTCTAACTATGGCTACACCTTC. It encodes CASSTGSNYGYTF.

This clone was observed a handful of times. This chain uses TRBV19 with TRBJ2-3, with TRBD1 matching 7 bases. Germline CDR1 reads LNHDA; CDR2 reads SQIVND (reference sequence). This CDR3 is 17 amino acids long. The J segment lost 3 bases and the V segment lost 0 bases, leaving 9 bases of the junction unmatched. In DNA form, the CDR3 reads TGTGCCAGTAGTATAGATCCTACAGGGGTGGTTACAGATACGCAGTATTTT. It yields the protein CASSIDPTGVVTDTQYF.

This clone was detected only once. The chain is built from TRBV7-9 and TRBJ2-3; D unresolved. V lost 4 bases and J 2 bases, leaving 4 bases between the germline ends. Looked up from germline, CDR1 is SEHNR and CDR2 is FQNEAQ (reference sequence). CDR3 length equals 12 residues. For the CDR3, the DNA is TGTGCCAGCAGCTCTTTCACAGATACGCAGTATTTT. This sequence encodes CASSSFTDTQYF.

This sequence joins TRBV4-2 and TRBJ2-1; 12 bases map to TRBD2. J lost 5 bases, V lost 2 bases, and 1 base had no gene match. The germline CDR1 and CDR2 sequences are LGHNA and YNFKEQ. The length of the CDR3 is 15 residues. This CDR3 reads CASSQRTSGNNEQFF. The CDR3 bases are TGTGCCAGCAGCCAACGGACTAGCGGGAACAATGAGCAGTTCTTC.

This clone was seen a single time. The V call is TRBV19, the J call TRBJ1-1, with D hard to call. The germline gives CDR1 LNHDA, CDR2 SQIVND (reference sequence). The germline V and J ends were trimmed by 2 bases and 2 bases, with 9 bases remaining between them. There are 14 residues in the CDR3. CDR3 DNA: TGTGCCAGTAGTATAAACCTAGCCAACACTGAAGCTTTCTTT. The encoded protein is CASSINLANTEAFF. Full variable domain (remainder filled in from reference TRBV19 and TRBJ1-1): DGGITQSPKYLFRKEGQNVTLSCEQNLNHDAMYWYRQDPGQGLRLIYYSQIVNDFQKGDIAEGYSVSREKKESFPLTVTSAQKNPTAFYLCASSINLANTEAFFGQGTRLTVV.

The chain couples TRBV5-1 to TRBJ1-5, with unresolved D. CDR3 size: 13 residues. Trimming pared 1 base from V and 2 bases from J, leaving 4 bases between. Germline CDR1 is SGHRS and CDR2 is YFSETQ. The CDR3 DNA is TGCGCCAGCAGCTTGAAGGGCAATCAGCCCCAGCATTTT. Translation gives CASSLKGNQPQHF. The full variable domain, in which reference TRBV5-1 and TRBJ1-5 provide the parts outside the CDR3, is KAGVTQTPRYLIKTRGQQVTLSCSPISGHRSVSWYQQTPGQGLQFLFEYFSETQRNKGNFPGRFSGRQFSNSRSEMNVSTLELGDSALYLCASSLKGNQPQHFGDGTRLSIL.

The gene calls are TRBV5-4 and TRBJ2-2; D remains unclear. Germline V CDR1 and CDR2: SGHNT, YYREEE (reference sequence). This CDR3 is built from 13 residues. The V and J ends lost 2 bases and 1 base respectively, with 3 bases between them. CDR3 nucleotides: TGTGCCAGCAGCTTACAGAACACCGGGGAGCTGTTTTTT. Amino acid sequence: CASSLQNTGELFF.

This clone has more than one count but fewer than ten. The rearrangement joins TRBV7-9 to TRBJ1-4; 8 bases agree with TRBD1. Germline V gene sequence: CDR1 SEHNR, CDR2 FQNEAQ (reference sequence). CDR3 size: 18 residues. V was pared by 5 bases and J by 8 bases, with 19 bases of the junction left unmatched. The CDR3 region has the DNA TGTGCCAGCAGCGCAGGCGGAATTGGACAGGGCAAGCCCGAAAAACTGTTTTTT. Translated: CASSAGGIGQGKPEKLFF.

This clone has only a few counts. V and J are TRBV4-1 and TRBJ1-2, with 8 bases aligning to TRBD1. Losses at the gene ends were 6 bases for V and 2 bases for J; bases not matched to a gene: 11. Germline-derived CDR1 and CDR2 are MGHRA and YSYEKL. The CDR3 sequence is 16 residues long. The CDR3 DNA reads TGCGCCAGCAGTCTTACCGGGACAGGTGTAAACTATGGCTACACCTTC. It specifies CASSLTGTGVNYGYTF.